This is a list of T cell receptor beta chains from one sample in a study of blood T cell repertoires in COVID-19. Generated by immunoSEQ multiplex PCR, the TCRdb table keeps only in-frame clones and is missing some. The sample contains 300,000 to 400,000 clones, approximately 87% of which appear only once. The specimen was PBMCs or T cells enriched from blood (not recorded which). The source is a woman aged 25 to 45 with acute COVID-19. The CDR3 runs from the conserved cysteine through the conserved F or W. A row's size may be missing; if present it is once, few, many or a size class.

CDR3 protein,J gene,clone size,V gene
CASSGTGGIGELFF,TRBJ2-2,-,TRBV6-5
CASSLGRALGAETLHF,TRBJ1-6,few,TRBV7-2
CASSRDSFYGYTF,TRBJ1-2,-,TRBV5-1
CASSQDRAGGWQPQHF,TRBJ1-5,-,TRBV4-1
CASSLYSDRRAFF,TRBJ1-1,-,TRBV28
CASPRRYYSSGNTIYF,TRBJ1-3,-,TRBV10-1
CASSPQQGSAYNEQFF,TRBJ2-1,-,TRBV5-1
CAIQRGGSSYEQYF,TRBJ2-7,-,TRBV21-1
CASSRRDSGNTGELFF,TRBJ2-2,-,TRBV11-3
CASSLRLDTGELFF,TRBJ2-2,once,TRBV7-2
CASSLISGDEKLFF,TRBJ1-4,-,TRBV27
CASWDRLGLRHF,TRBJ1-5,once,TRBV19
CASSLTRAGTSTGELFF,TRBJ2-2,-,TRBV7-3
CATSSRYPETQYF,TRBJ2-5,-,TRBV24-1
CASKARGGQAYNSPLHF,TRBJ1-6,once,TRBV10-2
CASSFQGGSGSPLHF,TRBJ1-6,-,TRBV7-2
CASSEFSGSQETQYF,TRBJ2-5,once,TRBV10-1
CASSGTGTSTNEKLFF,TRBJ1-4,-,TRBV18
CASSHEGKGSDTQYF,TRBJ2-3,-,TRBV5-6
CASSQWAGAATGGGYTF,TRBJ1-2,-,TRBV4-1
CASRRTGDYEQYF,TRBJ2-7,-,TRBV19
CASTATEPPRSPLHF,TRBJ1-6,-,TRBV7-9
CASSYSKGQGDNEQFF,TRBJ2-1,-,TRBV7-3
CASSLVSDSSYEQYF,TRBJ2-7,-,TRBV7-9
CASSNRDTIYF,TRBJ1-3,-,TRBV10-2
CATALGGSTGELFF,TRBJ2-2,-,TRBV15
CASSVVVTGGNTGELFF,TRBJ2-2,-,TRBV5-6
CSARRTEGYTF,TRBJ1-2,-,TRBV20-1
CASSRGQEIYEQYF,TRBJ2-7,-,TRBV5-1
CASSLGRTGGNEQFF,TRBJ2-1,few,TRBV27
CASSSRFGTGEDYGYTF,TRBJ1-2,-,TRBV27
CASSVTGNPNSPLHF,TRBJ1-6,-,TRBV3-1/TRBV3-2
CAASSGGIYEQYF,TRBJ2-7,-,TRBV15
CASSYSGAYSGNTIYF,TRBJ1-3,-,TRBV6-5
CASSRDRRETSTDTQYF,TRBJ2-3,few,TRBV2